A single sample gave rise to the 4 T cell receptor beta chains below, sequenced in a study of CD8 T cells in ankylosing spondylitis. Notes on the study in general: Roughly eight highly homologous variants formed a TCR beta motif that appeared characteristic of ankylosing spondylitis blood.

These receptors are not linked to any known antigen. TCRdb passed the 5' RACE reads through MiXCR, listing each CDR3 protein once. Found here are roughly 470,000 distinct CDR3 sequences, 20% to 30% of them singletons; the top ten hold under 0.9%. Sequenced: blood, either unsorted or a sorted T cell fraction (not recorded which). The receptors come from a male donor with ankylosing spondylitis.

The chain links TRBV5-1 to TRBJ1-2; 8 bases line up with TRBD1. CDR3 length: 14 amino acids. CDR1 SGHRS and CDR2 YFSETQ come from the germline V gene. With V trimmed by 2 bases and J by 8 bases, 8 bases remained unmatched. DNA of the CDR3: TGCGCCAGCAGCTTTAACCGGGACAGGATGGGCTACACCTTC. Its protein product is CASSFNRDRMGYTF.

In this sample, this clonotype turned up a few times. This rearrangement joins TRBV18 to TRBJ1-1; D ambiguous. V gave up 2 bases and J gave up 6 bases, with 13 bases separating them. The CDR3 has 14 amino acids. Germline V gives CDR1 KGHSH, CDR2 LQKENI. CDR3 nucleotide sequence: TGTGCCAGCTCACCAGGCACGGCAGTCGCTGAAGCTTTCTTT. This encodes CASSPGTAVAEAFF.

This clonotype showed up just a few times. The genes are TRBV5-1 and TRBJ2-5, with 13 bases fitting TRBD2. The CDR3 sequence is 16 residues long. With 3 bases clipped from V and 7 bases from J, the junction kept 9 bases outside the gene matches. Looked up from germline, CDR1 is SGHRS and CDR2 is YFSETQ. The CDR3 protein is CASSSRTSGRGVTQYF. The DNA for the CDR3 is TGCGCCAGCAGCTCTAGGACTAGCGGGAGAGGAGTGACCCAGTACTTC.

The V and J genes are TRBV4-1 and TRBJ2-3, with D hard to call. Germline V gene sequence: CDR1 MGHRA, CDR2 YSYEKL. The ends were cut back, 8 bases at V and 0 bases at J, with 21 bases in the middle. CDR3 length: 17 residues. This CDR3 is CASQQQNALSSTDTQYF. The DNA of the CDR3 is TGCGCCAGCCAACAGCAGAACGCGCTTTCTAGCACAGATACGCAGTATTTT.